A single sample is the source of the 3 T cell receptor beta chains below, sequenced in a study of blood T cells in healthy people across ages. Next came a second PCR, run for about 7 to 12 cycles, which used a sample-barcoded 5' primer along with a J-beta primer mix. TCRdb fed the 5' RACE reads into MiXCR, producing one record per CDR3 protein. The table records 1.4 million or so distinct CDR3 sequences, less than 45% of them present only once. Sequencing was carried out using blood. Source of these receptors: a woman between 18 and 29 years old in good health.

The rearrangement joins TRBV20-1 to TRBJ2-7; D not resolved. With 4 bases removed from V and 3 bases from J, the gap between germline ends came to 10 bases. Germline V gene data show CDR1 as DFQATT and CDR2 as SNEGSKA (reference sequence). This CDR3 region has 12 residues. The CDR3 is CSATPGDYEQYF. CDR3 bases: TGCAGTGCTACCCCCGGCGACTACGAGCAGTACTTC.

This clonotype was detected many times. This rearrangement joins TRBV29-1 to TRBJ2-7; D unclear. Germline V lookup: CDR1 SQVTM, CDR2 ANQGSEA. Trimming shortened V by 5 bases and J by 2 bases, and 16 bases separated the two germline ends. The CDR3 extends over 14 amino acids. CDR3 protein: CSVSLLSRTYEQYF. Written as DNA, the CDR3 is TGCAGCGTTTCCCTACTGAGCCGTACCTACGAGCAGTACTTC.

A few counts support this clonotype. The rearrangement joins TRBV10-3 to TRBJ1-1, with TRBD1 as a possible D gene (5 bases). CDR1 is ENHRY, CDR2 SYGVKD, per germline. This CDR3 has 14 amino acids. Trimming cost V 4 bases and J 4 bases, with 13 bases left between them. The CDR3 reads CAISGISGGTEAFF. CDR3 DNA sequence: TGTGCCATCAGTGGTATTTCTGGGGGCACTGAAGCTTTCTTT.